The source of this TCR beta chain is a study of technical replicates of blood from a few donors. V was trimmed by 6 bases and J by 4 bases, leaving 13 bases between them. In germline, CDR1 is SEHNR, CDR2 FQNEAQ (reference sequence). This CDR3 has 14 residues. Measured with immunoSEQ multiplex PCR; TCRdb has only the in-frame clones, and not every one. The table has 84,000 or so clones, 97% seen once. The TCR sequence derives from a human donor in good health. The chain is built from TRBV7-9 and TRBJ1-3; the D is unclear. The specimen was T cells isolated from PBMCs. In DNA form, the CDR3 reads TGTGCCAGCAGATCCACAGTTGCAGGAAACACCATATATTTT. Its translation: CASRSTVAGNTIYF.